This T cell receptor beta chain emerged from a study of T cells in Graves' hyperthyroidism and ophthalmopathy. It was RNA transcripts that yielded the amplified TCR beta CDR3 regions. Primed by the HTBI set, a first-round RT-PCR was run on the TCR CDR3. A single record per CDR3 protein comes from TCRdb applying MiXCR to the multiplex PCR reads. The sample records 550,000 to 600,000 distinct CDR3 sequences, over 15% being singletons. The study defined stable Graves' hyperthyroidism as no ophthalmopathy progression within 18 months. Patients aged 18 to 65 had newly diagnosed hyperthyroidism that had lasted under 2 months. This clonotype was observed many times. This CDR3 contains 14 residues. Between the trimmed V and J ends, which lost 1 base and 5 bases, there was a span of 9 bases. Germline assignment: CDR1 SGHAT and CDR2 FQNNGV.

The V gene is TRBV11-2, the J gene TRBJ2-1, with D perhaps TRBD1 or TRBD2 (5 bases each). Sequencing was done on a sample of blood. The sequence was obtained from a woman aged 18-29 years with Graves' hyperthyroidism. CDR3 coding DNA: TGTGCCAGCAGCTTAGTGAGGGGAAACAATGAGCAGTTCTTC. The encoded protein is CASSLVRGNNEQFF.